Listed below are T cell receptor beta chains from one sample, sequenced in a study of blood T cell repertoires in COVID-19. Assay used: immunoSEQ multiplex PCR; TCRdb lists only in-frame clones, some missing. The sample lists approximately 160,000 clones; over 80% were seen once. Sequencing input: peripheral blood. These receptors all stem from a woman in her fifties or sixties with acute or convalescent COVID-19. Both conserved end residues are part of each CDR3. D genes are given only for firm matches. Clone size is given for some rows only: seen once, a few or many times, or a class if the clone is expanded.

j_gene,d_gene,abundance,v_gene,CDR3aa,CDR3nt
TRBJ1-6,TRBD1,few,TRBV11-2,CASSLGISRDRPFPLHF,TGTGCCAGCAGCTTAGGGATCTCACGGGACAGGCCCTTCCCCCTCCACTTT
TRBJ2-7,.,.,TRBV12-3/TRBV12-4,CASSSNRVYEQYF,TGTGCCAGCAGTAGTAACAGGGTCTACGAGCAGTACTTC
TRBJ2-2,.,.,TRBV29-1,CSVAQVATGELFF,TGCAGCGTTGCTCAGGTCGCCACCGGGGAGCTGTTTTTT
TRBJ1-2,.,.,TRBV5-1,CASGTTGVVGYTF,TGCGCCAGCGGAACGACCGGGGTGGTTGGCTACACCTTC
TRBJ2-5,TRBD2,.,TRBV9,CASSGLAGGETQYF,TGTGCCAGCAGCGGACTAGCGGGGGGAGAGACCCAGTACTTC
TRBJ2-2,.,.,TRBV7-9,CASSSGVIAGELFF,TGTGCCAGCAGCTCAGGGGTAATCGCCGGGGAGCTGTTTTTT
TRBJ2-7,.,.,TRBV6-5,CASTQRRSSYEQYF,TGTGCCAGCACCCAACGGAGGAGCTCCTACGAGCAGTACTTC
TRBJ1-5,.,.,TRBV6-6,CASSPNGRSRNQPQHF,TGTGCCAGCAGTCCCAACGGTCGGTCTAGGAATCAGCCCCAGCATTTT
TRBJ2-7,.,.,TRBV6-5,CASRATEAGRYEQYF,TGTGCCAGCAGGGCAACAGAAGCGGGCCGCTACGAGCAGTACTTC
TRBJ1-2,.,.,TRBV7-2,CASSLEPGNYGYTF,TGTGCCAGCAGCTTAGAGCCAGGGAACTATGGCTACACCTTC
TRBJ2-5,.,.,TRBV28,CASSFPPTGRETQYF,TGTGCCAGCAGTTTCCCCCCGACAGGCCGGGAGACCCAGTACTTC
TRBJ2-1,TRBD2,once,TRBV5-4,CASSPGLDREQFF,TGTGCCAGCAGCCCGGGACTAGATCGGGAGCAGTTCTTC
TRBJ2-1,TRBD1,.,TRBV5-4,CASSPGGGQGALNEQFF,TGTGCCAGCAGCCCCGGAGGGGGACAGGGGGCCCTCAATGAGCAGTTCTTC
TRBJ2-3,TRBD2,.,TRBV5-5,CASSSSGTISTDTQYF,TGTGCCAGCAGCAGCTCCGGGACTATTAGCACAGATACGCAGTATTTT
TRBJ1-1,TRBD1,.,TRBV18,CASSPVRGEAFF,TGTGCCAGCTCACCAGTCAGGGGGGAAGCTTTCTTT
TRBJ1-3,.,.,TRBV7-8,CASSLFWSHSGNTIYF,TGTGCCAGCAGCTTATTTTGGAGCCACTCTGGAAACACCATATATTTT
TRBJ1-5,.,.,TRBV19,CASSIGEGGGHSQPQHF,TGTGCCAGTAGTATCGGGGAGGGGGGCGGACATAGTCAGCCCCAGCATTTT
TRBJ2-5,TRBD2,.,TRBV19,CASSMVSGGGQETQYF,TGTGCCAGTAGTATGGTGAGCGGGGGGGGACAAGAGACCCAGTACTTC
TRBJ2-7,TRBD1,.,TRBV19,CASSIGQGYEQYF,TGTGCCAGTAGTATCGGACAGGGGTACGAGCAGTACTTC
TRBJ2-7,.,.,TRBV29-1,CSVPSESSYEQYF,TGCAGCGTTCCTAGCGAGAGCTCCTACGAGCAGTACTTC
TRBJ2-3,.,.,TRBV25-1,CASSDPGHSMGRTQYF,TGTGCCAGCAGTGATCCGGGACACTCCATGGGTCGGACGCAGTATTTT
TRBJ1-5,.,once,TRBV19,CASEDIGDNQPQHF,TGTGCCAGTGAGGACATAGGGGACAATCAGCCCCAGCATTTT
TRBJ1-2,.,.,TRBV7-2,CASSPQGSYGYTF,TGTGCCAGCAGCCCACAGGGTTCCTATGGCTACACCTTC
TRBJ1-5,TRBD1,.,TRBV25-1,CASSEPGTGGNQPQHF,TGTGCCAGCAGTGAACCCGGGACAGGGGGCAATCAGCCCCAGCATTTT